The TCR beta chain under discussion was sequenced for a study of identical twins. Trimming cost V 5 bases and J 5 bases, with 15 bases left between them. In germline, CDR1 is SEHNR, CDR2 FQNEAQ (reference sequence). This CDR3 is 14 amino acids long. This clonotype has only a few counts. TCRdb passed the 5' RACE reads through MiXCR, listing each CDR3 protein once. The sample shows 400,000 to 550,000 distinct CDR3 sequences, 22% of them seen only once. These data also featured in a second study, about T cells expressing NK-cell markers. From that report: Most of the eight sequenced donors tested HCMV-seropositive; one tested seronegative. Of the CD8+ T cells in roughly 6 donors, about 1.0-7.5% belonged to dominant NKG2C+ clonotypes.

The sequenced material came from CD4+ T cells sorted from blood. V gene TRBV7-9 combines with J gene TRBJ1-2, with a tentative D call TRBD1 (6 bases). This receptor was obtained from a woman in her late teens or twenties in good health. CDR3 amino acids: CASSPSGARYGYTF. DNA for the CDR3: TGTGCCAGCAGCCCATCAGGGGCAAGGTATGGCTACACCTTC.